The sequence of this TCR beta chain was determined in a study of T cells in Graves' hyperthyroidism and ophthalmopathy. As for the study in general: The initial diagnosis was the point when peripheral blood was collected, ahead of any treatment.

The CDR3 is 15 residues long. CDR1 and CDR2 from the germline V gene are KGHSY and FQNENV. Between the trimmed V and J ends, which lost 1 base and 4 bases, there was a span of 13 bases. Study-level findings and limits: Prediction of ophthalmopathy progression came a median about 6 months pre-onset.

With respect to this clonotype: The antigen is unknown.

TCR beta CDR3 region amplification was performed from RNA transcripts. RT-PCR in the first round (using the HTBI primer set) targeted the TCR CDR3. MiXCR, applied by TCRdb to the multiplex PCR reads, yields one record per CDR3 protein. Counted here are hundreds of thousands of distinct CDR3 sequences, roughly 40% occurring once; the ten biggest clones make up 8% to 9%. The TCR was taken from a man aged 18 to 35 with Graves' hyperthyroidism. The V call is TRBV16, the J call TRBJ1-1; maybe TRBD1 (5 bases). What was sequenced was blood. CDR3 amino acids: CASSQFEGPGTEAFF. The DNA of the CDR3 is TGTGCCAGCAGCCAATTCGAGGGGCCGGGCACTGAAGCTTTCTTT.